The sequence of this T cell receptor beta chain was determined in a study of PD-1 blockade in classical Hodgkin lymphoma. Time point: cycle 4 day 1 (C4D1), after less than 7 weeks of nivolumab. Following autologous stem cell transplantation, relapse occurred in every patient, and exposure to brentuximab vedotin varied. Sequenced by immunoSEQ multiplex PCR; TCRdb stores in-frame clones only, minus some. The sample lists fewer than 25,000 clones; about 70% were seen once. Between the trimmed V and J ends, which lost 3 bases and 4 bases, there was a span of 8 bases. In germline, CDR1 is SGHDT, CDR2 YYEEEE. The CDR3 contains 12 residues.

The chain has TRBV5-6 and TRBJ2-7, with a possible D match to TRBD2 (6 bases). The starting material was peripheral blood mononuclear cells (PBMCs), obtained before the fourth cycle of nivolumab. This receptor was identified in a human donor with classical Hodgkin lymphoma. The CDR3 spells CASSYGGYEQYF. The CDR3 bases are TGTGCCAGCAGCTACGGGGGTTACGAGCAGTACTTC.